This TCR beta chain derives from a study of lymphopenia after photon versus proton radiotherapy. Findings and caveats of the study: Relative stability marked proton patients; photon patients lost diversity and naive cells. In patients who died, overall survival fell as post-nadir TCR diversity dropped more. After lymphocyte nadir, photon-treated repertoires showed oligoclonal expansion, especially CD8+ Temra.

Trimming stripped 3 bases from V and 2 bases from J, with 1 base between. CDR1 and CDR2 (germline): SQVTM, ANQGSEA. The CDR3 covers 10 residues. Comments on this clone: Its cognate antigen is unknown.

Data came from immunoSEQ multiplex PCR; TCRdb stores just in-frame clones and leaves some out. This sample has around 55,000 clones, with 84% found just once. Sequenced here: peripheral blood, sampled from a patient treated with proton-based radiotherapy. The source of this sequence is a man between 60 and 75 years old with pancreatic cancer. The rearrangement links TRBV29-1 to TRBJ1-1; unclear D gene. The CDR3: CSVDNTEAFF. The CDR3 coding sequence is TGCAGCGTTGATAACACTGAAGCTTTCTTT.